This TCR beta chain was recorded in a study of OX40 agonist ivuxolimab in advanced cancers. Study-wide background: With ivuxolimab, an agonistic anti-OX40 (CD134) antibody, patients were treated. Treatment received earlier with anti-PD-1, anti-PD-L1 or anti-CTLA-4 agents was allowed, and 40% had some. Study results and limitations: Both CD4+ and CD8+ T cell populations in blood had undergone clonal expansion by week 6 at 0.1 to 3.0 mg/kg.

A note on this clone: Its antigen is not identified.

The method was immunoSEQ multiplex PCR; TCRdb's version includes in-frame clones alone and lacks a portion of them. Of 40,000 or so clones in the sample, roughly 90% are singletons; the top ten hold roughly 0.57%. Blood sampling took place at baseline, cycle 4 day 1, and cycle 7 day 1. Sequencing used CD4+ or CD8+ T cells sorted from blood, obtained in a trial of the OX40 agonist ivuxolimab. The sequence was collected from an adult with an advanced solid tumor such as melanoma, head and neck, liver or kidney cancer.

CDR3 sequence: CASSVQTGTENGYTF. Here the CDR3 DNA reads TGCGCCAGCAGCGTGCAGACCGGGACAGAGAATGGCTACACCTTC. This chain links TRBV5-1 with TRBJ1-2; 7 nucleotides agree with TRBD1. Losses at the gene ends were 4 bases for V and 6 bases for J; bases not matched to a gene: 12. Germline CDR1 reads SGHRS; CDR2 reads YFSETQ. The CDR3 has 15 amino acids.